This T cell receptor beta chain emerged from a study of early stage breast cancer tumors. The CDR3 spans 12 residues. CDR1 and CDR2 from the germline V gene are SQVTM and ANQGSEA. V lost 7 bases to trimming and J lost 5 bases, with 14 bases between them. Using immunoSEQ multiplex PCR, the repertoire was profiled, and TCRdb retains in-frame clones only, with some absent. This repertoire shows about 14,000 clones, 79% found once; its top ten account for 7.6%. Sequencing input: normal breast tissue next to the tumor. This sequence originates from a person between 45 and 65 years old with breast cancer. V and J are TRBV29-1 and TRBJ2-5; D assignment may be TRBD1 or TRBD2 (6 bases each). As DNA, the CDR3 is TGCAGCGCGGAGGGGGGCTGGGAGACCCAGTACTTC. It specifies CSAEGGWETQYF.